Each of the 8 T cell receptor beta chains below was sequenced from the same sample in a study of blood T cell repertoires in COVID-19. Measured with immunoSEQ multiplex PCR; TCRdb has only the in-frame clones, and not every one. Here the sample spans 470,000 or so clones, approximately 83% being singletons. The sequencing sample was made of peripheral blood. The receptors come from a human donor in a cohort sampled during active COVID-19.

This clone was observed once. CDR3 bases: TGTGCCAGTAGTAAGGCCGGAGGAGACTACGAGCAGTACTTC. It encodes CASSKAGGDYEQYF. The rearrangement links TRBV19 to TRBJ2-7, with a possible D match to TRBD2 (5 bases). In germline, CDR1 is LNHDA, CDR2 SQIVND (reference sequence). Trimming removed 4 bases at V and 3 bases at J, with 13 bases between. The CDR3 loop spans 14 amino acids.

This rearrangement joins TRBV9 to TRBJ2-2; perhaps TRBD1 as D (6 bases). Germline V gene data show CDR1 as SGDLS and CDR2 as YYNGEE. CDR3 size: 15 residues. The V and J ends lost 0 bases and 3 bases respectively, with 9 bases between them. This CDR3 is CASSVAPGDTGELFF. DNA for the CDR3: TGTGCCAGCAGCGTAGCTCCAGGGGACACCGGGGAGCTGTTTTTT.

J is TRBJ2-3 and V is TRBV5-5, with 8 positions matching TRBD2. Trimming at V came to 2 bases and at J to 2 bases, leaving 4 bases not matched to a gene. The CDR3 is made up of 15 amino acids. Germline loops: CDR1 SGHKS, CDR2 YYEKEE (reference sequence). The CDR3 here is CASSFASGLTDTQYF. The DNA of the CDR3 is TGTGCCAGCAGCTTCGCTAGCGGGCTCACAGATACGCAGTATTTT.

As to this clone: The same CDR3 can be traced to other DNA sequences in this sample. CDR3: CASSLGRGVNYGYTF. The CDR3 coding sequence is TGCGCCAGCAGCTTGGGCCGGGGGGTTAACTATGGCTACACCTTC. This chain uses TRBV5-1 with TRBJ1-2, with a weak D call TRBD1 (5 bases). The length of the CDR3 is 15 residues. Germline assignment: CDR1 SGHRS and CDR2 YFSETQ. Trimming removed 0 bases at V and 1 base at J, with 10 bases between. The whole variable domain, filled in from reference TRBV5-1 and TRBJ1-2, reads KAGVTQTPRYLIKTRGQQVTLSCSPISGHRSVSWYQQTPGQGLQFLFEYFSETQRNKGNFPGRFSGRQFSNSRSEMNVSTLELGDSALYLCASSLGRGVNYGYTFGSGTRLTVV.

Regarding this clone: The same CDR3 can be traced to other DNA sequences in this sample. The rearrangement uses TRBV30 and TRBJ1-5, with a weak D call TRBD1 (5 bases). Trimming pared 1 base from V and 1 base from J, leaving 8 bases between. The CDR3 is 14 amino acids. Germline CDR1 and CDR2: GTSNPN and SVGIG (reference sequence). The CDR3 nucleotides read TGTGCCTGGAGTGGGACAAACAGCAATCAGCCCCAGCATTTT. Protein: CAWSGTNSNQPQHF.

This clone was observed a handful of times. V is TRBV18 and J is TRBJ1-1; 7 bases fit TRBD1. Germline CDR1 and CDR2: KGHSH and LQKENI. The CDR3 totals 14 residues. V dropped 3 bases and J dropped 4; count of bases not matched to a gene: 5. CDR3 protein: CASSPSRDSTEAFF. The CDR3 bases are TGTGCCAGCTCACCCTCGAGGGACAGCACTGAAGCTTTCTTT.

This clone has only a few counts. CDR3 nucleotide sequence: TGCGCCAGCAGCTCTGGACAGGGGGCAATTGGAAACACCATATATTTT. It specifies CASSSGQGAIGNTIYF. The rearrangement links TRBV5-1 to TRBJ1-3; TRBD1 matches 11 bases. Germline CDR1 reads SGHRS; CDR2 reads YFSETQ. With V trimmed by 3 bases and J by 3 bases, 5 bases remained unmatched. The CDR3 runs 16 residues.

V is TRBV3-1 (or the pseudogene TRBV3-2) and J is TRBJ1-5, with a tentative D call TRBD1 (6 bases). Germline loops: CDR1 LGHDT, CDR2 YNNKEL (reference sequence). V was pared by 3 bases and J by 3 bases, with 12 bases between. The CDR3 spans 15 residues. CDR3 sequence reads: CASSQGANTNQPQHF. The CDR3 nucleotides are TGTGCCAGCAGCCAGGGGGCTAACACCAATCAGCCCCAGCATTTT.